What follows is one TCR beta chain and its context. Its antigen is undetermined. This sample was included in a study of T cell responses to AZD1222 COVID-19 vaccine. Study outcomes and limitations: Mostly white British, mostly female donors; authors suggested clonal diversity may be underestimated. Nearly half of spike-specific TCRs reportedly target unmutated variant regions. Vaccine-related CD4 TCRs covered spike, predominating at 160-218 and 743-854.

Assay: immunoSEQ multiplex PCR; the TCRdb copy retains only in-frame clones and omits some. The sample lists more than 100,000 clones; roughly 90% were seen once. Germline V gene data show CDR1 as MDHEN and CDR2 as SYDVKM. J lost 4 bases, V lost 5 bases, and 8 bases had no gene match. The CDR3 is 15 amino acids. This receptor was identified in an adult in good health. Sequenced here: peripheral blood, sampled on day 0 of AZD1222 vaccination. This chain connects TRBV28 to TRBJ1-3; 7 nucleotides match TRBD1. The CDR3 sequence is CASSLEGAAGNTIYF. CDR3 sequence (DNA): TGTGCCAGCAGTCTTGAGGGGGCTGCGGGAAACACCATATATTTT.